This entry describes one TCR beta chain. Its antigen is undetermined. These data belong to a study of beta chain features in type 1 diabetes. Cells sorted by CD45RO/CCR7/CD25/CD127/CD95/CD27 comprised CD4+ naive, central memory, regulatory and stem cell-like memory cells. The authors reverse transcribed all of the isolated RNA, so sequencing captured expressed TCRB transcripts. The repertoire was sequenced with immunoSEQ multiplex PCR; TCRdb's copy has only in-frame clones and lacks some. Among some 900,000 clones listed, 15% to 20% were seen once. The CDR3 extends over 15 amino acids. Trimming took 3 bases from V and 6 from J; bases not matched to a gene: 6. CDR1 and CDR2 from the germline V gene are LGHNA and YNFKEQ. Regarding the study as a whole: Insertions were fewer and deletions more numerous at VDJ junctions in type 1 diabetes patients.

The chain employs TRBV4-2 and TRBJ2-7; TRBD1 matches 12 bases. The receptor's source is a young woman in good health. Sequencing used naive CD4+ T cells from blood. CDR3 nucleotides: TGTGCCAGCAGCCAGCTCGGGACAGGGGGCATCGAGCAGTACTTC. Its translation is CASSQLGTGGIEQYF.